Listed below are T cell receptor beta chains from one sample, sequenced in a study of CD8 T cells in Susac syndrome. One entry per CDR3 protein, called by TCRdb with MiXCR from the immunoSEQ multiplex PCR reads. The data hold approximately 190,000 distinct CDR3 sequences, with around 95% observed a single time. Sample: CD8+ T cells from PBMCs. The receptors were gathered from a human donor with Susac syndrome. CDR3s include the opening cysteine and the closing phenylalanine or tryptophan.

j_gene | v_gene | CDR3aa
TRBJ2-1 | TRBV9 | CASSVVGDYANEQFF
TRBJ1-2 | TRBV28 | CASSLAGAYGYTF
TRBJ2-7 | TRBV27 | CASSLSGEYEQYF
TRBJ2-7 | TRBV4-1 | CASSQTTSGRHEQYF
TRBJ2-7 | TRBV3-1 | CASSPRLPTTGVTYEQYF
TRBJ2-7 | TRBV19 | CASSSPGLGDEQYF
TRBJ2-2 | TRBV7-6 | CASSLGGLTGELFF
TRBJ2-1 | TRBV6-5 | CASGYEQFF
TRBJ1-1 | TRBV2 | CASSLDAVNTEAFF
TRBJ2-4 | TRBV27 | CASSLGTSGVQYF
TRBJ1-4 | TRBV12-3/TRBV12-4 | CASSLSRDSKKLFF
TRBJ2-4 | TRBV3-1 | CASSQDLGGLNIQYF
TRBJ2-7 | TRBV18 | CASSPDTSYEQYF
TRBJ2-3 | TRBV9 | CASSPEVGGPSDTQYF
TRBJ2-7 | TRBV7-9 | CASSLSSYRYEQYF
TRBJ2-1 | TRBV4-1 | CASRPTSGGAFNEQFF
TRBJ2-3 | TRBV9 | CASSVSRELDTQYF
TRBJ1-2 | TRBV27 | CASSAQGSRRRDGDGYTF
TRBJ2-5 | TRBV19 | CASSTDPYQETQYF
TRBJ2-5 | TRBV4-1 | CASSRATGQETQYF
TRBJ2-2 | TRBV7-3 | CASSTGAGELFF
TRBJ2-7 | TRBV29-1 | CSVEGGGTSAYEQYF
TRBJ2-7 | TRBV2 | CASTQTGAIYEQYF
TRBJ1-2 | TRBV29-1 | CSVPPDRGNYGYTF
TRBJ1-1 | TRBV7-9 | CASSFPGQGNTEAFF
TRBJ2-1 | TRBV6-5 | CASSTVGYNEQFF
TRBJ2-3 | TRBV28 | CASSPERGGPDTQYF
TRBJ2-1 | TRBV7-3 | CASSPGLTLVSSYNEQFF
TRBJ2-7 | TRBV27 | CASSLRGPAYEQYF